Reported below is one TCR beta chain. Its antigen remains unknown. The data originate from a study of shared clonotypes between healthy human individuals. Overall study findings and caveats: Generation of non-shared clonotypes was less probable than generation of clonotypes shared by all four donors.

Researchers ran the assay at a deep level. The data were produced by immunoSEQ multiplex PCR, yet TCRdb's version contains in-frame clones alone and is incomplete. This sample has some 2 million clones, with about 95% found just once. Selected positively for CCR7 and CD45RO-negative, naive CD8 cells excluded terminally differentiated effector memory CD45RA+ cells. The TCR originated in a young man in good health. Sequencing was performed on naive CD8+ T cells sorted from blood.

In DNA form, the CDR3 reads TGTGCCAGCAGTCCCCTGGGGTTTAACTATGGCTACACCTTC. It yields the protein CASSPLGFNYGYTF. The chain has TRBV27 and TRBJ1-2; D is ambiguous. Germline lookup yields CDR1 MNHEY and CDR2 SMNVEV (reference sequence). There are 14 residues in the CDR3. Trimming cost V 5 bases and J 1 base, with 11 bases left between them.